This T cell receptor (beta chain) stems from a study of blood T cell repertoires in COVID-19. At the level of the study: The analysed material was cDNA or gDNA that came from T cells, B-cell-depleted T cells, or PBMCs.

Study processing details: Estimated nucleated cell counts came from reference gene primer amplification. Measured with immunoSEQ multiplex PCR; TCRdb has only the in-frame clones, and not every one. V and J calls plus clone size are reproduced from that table; the DNA served to infer D and trimming. Here the sample spans roughly 120,000 clones, more than 70% being singletons. Trimming shortened V by 4 bases and J by 0 bases, and 7 bases separated the two germline ends. There are 15 residues in the CDR3. Germline loops: CDR1 SGHDN, CDR2 FVKESK. This clone was recorded only once. J is TRBJ1-6 and V is TRBV14; D not certain. The sequence derives from a woman of 80 years or more with COVID-19, enrolled during active disease. The sequenced material came from peripheral blood. Here the CDR3 DNA reads TGTGCCAGCAGCCTCGAGAGCTCCTATAATTCACCCCTCCACTTT. This codes for CASSLESSYNSPLHF.